The 3 T cell receptor beta chains given below trace back to one sample, sequenced in a study of post-analysis software for immune sequencing data (dated by TCRdb to about 2015). General conclusions and limits of the study: Significantly higher frequencies in patients than in controls were found for roughly 5 TRBV segments, including TRBV5-6, TRBV5-1 and TRBV20-1.

Library preparation was by PCR. This sample was sequenced with an Illumina HiSeq 2500. To reduce PCR and sequencing biases, unique molecular identifiers were built into the TCR beta cDNA libraries. In-frame beta chains were kept once TCRdb had trimmed the public reads at Q25 with fastp and called clones with MiXCR. A single entry per CDR3 protein holds the most common genes and DNA from its merged rows. The sample table holds 650,000 to 850,000 distinct CDR3 sequences, of which 53% were seen once. The ten largest account for 4.6% of the sample. The antigens these receptors bind are not known. Sequenced input: blood. The source of these receptors is a girl aged 10 to 17 with multiple sclerosis.

This clonotype was picked up a small number of times. This chain links TRBV5-1 with TRBJ2-1; the D is unclear. CDR3 length equals 15 residues. V shed 1 base and J shed 5 bases, with 13 bases lying between them. The germline V gene has CDR1 SGHRS and CDR2 YFSETQ. The CDR3 loop is CASSLSGRINNEQFF. As DNA, the CDR3 is TGCGCCAGCAGCTTGAGTGGTAGGATTAACAATGAGCAGTTCTTC. The variable domain in full, with the rest retrieved from reference TRBV5-1 and TRBJ2-1, is KAGVTQTPRYLIKTRGQQVTLSCSPISGHRSVSWYQQTPGQGLQFLFEYFSETQRNKGNFPGRFSGRQFSNSRSEMNVSTLELGDSALYLCASSLSGRINNEQFFGPGTRLTVL.

The chain recombines TRBV15 with TRBJ2-7; D gene uncertain. The CDR3 consists of 13 residues. V lost 3 bases, J lost 2 bases, and 8 bases lay in between. CDR1 is LNHNV and CDR2 is YYDKDF in the germline V gene (reference sequence). The CDR3 sequence: CATSRADTYEQYF. CDR3 bases: TGTGCCACCAGCAGGGCAGACACCTACGAGCAGTACTTC.

The rearrangement uses TRBV5-1 and TRBJ2-5; D may be TRBD1 or TRBD2 (5 bases each). This CDR3 has 14 amino acids. The V end lost 1 base, the J end lost 4 bases, and 11 bases lay between the germline ends. The germline CDR1 and CDR2 sequences are SGHRS and YFSETQ. The CDR3 sequence: CASSLWGSGETQYF. The CDR3 nucleotides are TGCGCCAGCAGCTTGTGGGGGAGCGGAGAGACCCAGTACTTC.